Listed below are T cell receptor beta chains from one sample, sequenced in a study of blood T cell repertoires in COVID-19. Method: immunoSEQ multiplex PCR; TCRdb's copy keeps in-frame clones and lacks some. The sample lists approximately 260,000 clones; around 90% were seen once. The material sequenced was peripheral blood. These receptors all stem from a man aged 45 to 65 with acute or convalescent COVID-19. CDR3s include the opening cysteine and the closing phenylalanine or tryptophan. A D gene is named only where the DNA matches it firmly. Rows may omit the clone size; those that give it use once, few, many or a size class.

J gene,V gene,D gene,clone size,CDR3 protein,CDR3 DNA
TRBJ1-2,TRBV2,TRBD1,-,CASSPGTGGGYGYTF,TGTGCCAGCAGCCCCGGGACAGGGGGCGGCTATGGCTACACCTTC
TRBJ2-1,TRBV5-8,TRBD2,-,CASSLAGSGGSYNEQFF,TGTGCCAGCAGCTTGGCGGGCAGCGGGGGTTCCTACAATGAGCAGTTCTTC
TRBJ1-4,TRBV7-9,TRBD1,-,CASSPRQGPPFEKLFF,TGTGCCAGCAGCCCCCGACAGGGGCCACCTTTTGAAAAACTGTTTTTT
TRBJ2-7,TRBV6-5,TRBD1,-,CATADREWSYEQYF,TGTGCCACCGCGGACAGGGAGTGGTCCTACGAGCAGTACTTC
TRBJ1-2,TRBV7-8,-,-,CASSPTALQINYGYTF,TGTGCCAGCAGCCCCACCGCCCTTCAGATTAACTATGGCTACACCTTC
TRBJ2-3,TRBV2,TRBD1,-,CASSFRGRASTDTQYF,TGTGCCAGCAGCTTCAGGGGGCGGGCTAGCACAGATACGCAGTATTTT
TRBJ1-1,TRBV7-3,-,-,CASSFRGLNTEAFF,TGTGCCAGCAGCTTCCGCGGTCTGAACACTGAAGCTTTCTTT
TRBJ1-2,TRBV6-5,-,-,CASSPGGGPYYGYTF,TGTGCCAGCAGCCCCGGGGGTGGGCCCTACTATGGCTACACCTTC
TRBJ2-3,TRBV7-7,TRBD1,-,CASSPEQGARTDTQYF,TGTGCTAGCAGCCCCGAACAGGGGGCTAGGACAGATACGCAGTATTTT
TRBJ1-1,TRBV27,TRBD1,-,CASSLQGVRGSEAFF,TGTGCCAGCAGTTTACAGGGGGTTAGGGGCTCTGAAGCTTTCTTT
TRBJ1-1,TRBV11-3,-,-,CASSAQTGHEAFF,TGTGCCAGCAGCGCCCAGACAGGACATGAAGCTTTCTTT
TRBJ2-6,TRBV14,-,-,CASSQQIAGANVLTF,TGTGCCAGCAGCCAACAAATAGCTGGGGCCAACGTCCTGACTTTC
TRBJ1-2,TRBV3-1/TRBV3-2,TRBD1,-,CASSQGRVGQGGYGYTF,TGTGCCAGCAGCCAGGGAAGGGTGGGACAGGGGGGCTATGGCTACACCTTC
TRBJ1-1,TRBV10-3,-,-,CAIMQGQGEAFF,TGTGCCATCATGCAGGGGCAGGGTGAAGCTTTCTTT
TRBJ2-7,TRBV10-3,TRBD2,-,CAIRGRLAPYEQYF,TGTGCCATCAGAGGACGACTAGCACCCTACGAGCAGTACTTC
TRBJ2-2,TRBV30,-,-,CAWRRGPNTGELFF,TGTGCCTGGAGGCGGGGGCCGAACACCGGGGAGCTGTTTTTT
TRBJ2-7,TRBV7-6,TRBD2,-,CASSMRGGQYEQYF,TGTGCCAGCAGTATGCGGGGGGGGCAGTACGAGCAGTACTTC
TRBJ1-3,TRBV19,-,-,CASSMRIVTGNTIYF,TGTGCCAGTAGTATGAGAATTGTCACTGGAAACACCATATATTTT
TRBJ2-1,TRBV2,-,once,CASRFRDLRNNEQFF,TGTGCCAGCAGATTCCGGGACTTGAGAAACAATGAGCAGTTCTTC
TRBJ2-7,TRBV27,TRBD1,few,CASTGRGQGATGSYEQYF,TGTGCCAGCACCGGACGGGGACAGGGGGCGACGGGCTCCTACGAGCAGTACTTC
TRBJ2-7,TRBV4-1,TRBD2,-,CASSQDSGATPTF,TGCGCCAGCAGCCAAGATAGCGGGGCCACGCCGACCTTC
TRBJ2-1,TRBV7-3,TRBD2,-,CASSYSGGARSYNEQFF,TGTGCCAGCAGCTATAGCGGGGGGGCCCGCTCCTACAATGAGCAGTTCTTC
TRBJ1-3,TRBV30,-,-,CAWSISSGNTIYF,TGTGCCTGGAGTATATCCTCTGGAAACACCATATATTTT
TRBJ2-2,TRBV5-1,TRBD1,-,CASSPQGVNTGELFF,TGCGCCAGCAGCCCCCAGGGGGTGAACACCGGGGAGCTGTTTTTT
TRBJ2-4,TRBV7-2,-,few,CASSGTWASVNIQYF,TGTGCCAGCAGCGGTACTTGGGCGTCCGTAAACATTCAGTACTTC
TRBJ1-3,TRBV5-5,-,-,CASSLNSLSGNTIYF,TGTGCCAGCAGCTTGAACAGCCTCTCTGGAAACACCATATATTTT
TRBJ2-3,TRBV3-1/TRBV3-2,TRBD2,once,CASSRSGGARTDTQYF,TGTGCCAGCAGCCGAAGCGGGGGGGCTCGTACAGATACGCAGTATTTT
TRBJ1-5,TRBV5-5,-,-,CASSLAPPGQPQHF,TGTGCCAGCAGCTTGGCCCCTCCAGGCCAGCCCCAGCATTTT
TRBJ2-6,TRBV4-2,TRBD1,few,CASSQTGTGANVLTF,TGTGCCAGCAGCCAGACAGGGACTGGGGCCAACGTCCTGACTTTC